Below, 28 T cell receptor beta chains from the same sample are listed, as sequenced in a study of shared clonotypes between healthy human individuals. The data were produced by immunoSEQ multiplex PCR, yet TCRdb's version contains in-frame clones alone and is incomplete. This table holds 2 million to 2.5 million clones, 90% to 97% found once. Sequencing input: naive CD4+ T cells sorted from blood. Subset here: CD45RA+ positively selected. All receptors derive from a man younger than 35 in good health.

The CDR3 sequence: CASSSTYRGQGYTF. CDR3 coding DNA: TGTGCCAGCAGTTCAACGTACAGGGGGCAAGGCTACACCTTC. The genes are TRBV6-5 and TRBJ1-2; 9 nucleotides line up with TRBD1. With 4 bases clipped from V and 8 bases from J, the junction kept 8 bases outside the gene matches. The CDR3 runs 14 residues. Germline V gene sequence: CDR1 MNHEY, CDR2 SVGAGI.

CDR3 region: CASSLASVKETQYF. CDR3 nucleotide sequence: TGTGCCAGCAGCTTAGCTAGCGTAAAAGAGACCCAGTACTTC. V gene TRBV7-2 combines with J gene TRBJ2-5; maybe TRBD2 (5 bases). V lost 0 bases and J lost 3, with 8 bases in between. This CDR3 is 14 amino acids long. Germline values: CDR1 SGHTA, CDR2 FQGNSA.

The chain couples TRBV10-3 to TRBJ1-2; D gene uncertain. Germline V gene data show CDR1 as ENHRY and CDR2 as SYGVKD. The V and J ends lost 2 bases and 4 bases respectively, with 20 bases between them. The CDR3 runs 17 residues. In DNA, the CDR3 is TGTGCCATCAGTGAGGAATTAGGGAGAAAAATTTTCTATGGCTACACCTTC. Its translation: CAISEELGRKIFYGYTF.

The table lists this clone with a count of one. The chain has TRBV21-1 and TRBJ1-5. TRBV21-1 corresponds to a pseudogene. This CDR3 is built from 15 residues. CDR3 coding DNA: TGTGCCAGCAGCCCCCAAATGGGTAACAATCAGCCCCAGCATTTT. This translates into CASSPQMGNNQPQHF.

The chain links TRBV19 to TRBJ2-7; D is ambiguous. This CDR3 contains 14 residues. Trimming pared 5 bases from V and 2 bases from J, leaving 13 bases between. Per germline, CDR1 LNHDA and CDR2 SQIVND (reference sequence). This CDR3 reads CASSDPRTTYEQYF. The CDR3 region has the DNA TGTGCCAGTAGTGACCCGCGGACGACCTACGAGCAGTACTTC. Using reference TRBV19 and TRBJ2-7 for the parts outside the CDR3, the full variable domain is DGGITQSPKYLFRKEGQNVTLSCEQNLNHDAMYWYRQDPGQGLRLIYYSQIVNDFQKGDIAEGYSVSREKKESFPLTVTSAQKNPTAFYLCASSDPRTTYEQYFGPGTRLTVT.

The CDR3 loop reads CASSERGTGGLETQYF. The CDR3 coding sequence is TGTGCCAGTAGTGAGAGGGGGACAGGGGGCCTAGAGACCCAGTACTTC. The chain joins TRBV19 to TRBJ2-5; TRBD1 matches 12 bases. The CDR3 has 16 amino acids. Per the germline V gene, CDR1 is LNHDA and CDR2 is SQIVND (reference sequence). V was clipped by 5 bases and J by 4 bases; unmatched bases: 8.

The chain employs TRBV6-6 and TRBJ1-5, with D possibly being TRBD1 (5 bases). The CDR3 has 12 residues. CDR1 and CDR2 from the germline V gene are MNHNY and SVGAGI (reference sequence). With 0 bases removed from V and 13 bases from J, the gap between germline ends came to 10 bases. In DNA, the CDR3 is TGTGCCAGCAGTTACTCGGGGGGTTCACAGCATTTT. Protein: CASSYSGGSQHF.

CDR3 residues: CASSTGQGRPPETQYF. Here the CDR3 DNA reads TGTGCCAGCAGCACTGGACAGGGCCGCCCACCAGAGACCCAGTACTTC. This chain links TRBV11-1 with TRBJ2-5; TRBD1 aligns across 8 bases. Germline loops: CDR1 SGHAT, CDR2 FQDESV (reference sequence). V lost 5 bases to trimming and J lost 4 bases; unmatched junction nucleotides: 12. The CDR3 spans 16 residues.

The genes are TRBV29-1 and TRBJ1-1; 7 nucleotides align to TRBD1. This CDR3 is 13 amino acids long. V trimming: 6 bases; J trimming: 2 bases; junction bases outside the gene matches: 6. The germline V gene encodes CDR1 SQVTM and CDR2 ANQGSEA. The CDR3 nucleotides are TGCAGCGTACTGACAGGGAGAAACACTGAAGCTTTCTTT. Translating gives CSVLTGRNTEAFF.

The J gene is TRBJ2-7, the V gene TRBV5-8, with TRBD1 matching 9 bases. Germline CDR1 is SGHTS and CDR2 is YDEGEE. The junction had 8 bases not matched to a gene; V was cut back by 0 bases and J by 7 bases. The CDR3 is made up of 15 amino acids. The CDR3 region is CASSLDGTGKREQYF. The CDR3 DNA follows: TGTGCCAGCAGCTTGGACGGGACAGGGAAGAGGGAGCAGTACTTC.

The V call is TRBV28, the J call TRBJ2-5; 9 bases line up with TRBD2. CDR1 and CDR2 (germline): MDHEN, SYDVKM. The junction had 5 bases not matched to a gene; V was cut back by 5 bases and J by 1 base. The CDR3 is made up of 15 amino acids. In DNA, the CDR3 is TGTGCCAGCAGTACCCAGCGGGGGGCCCAAGAGACCCAGTACTTC. It is translated as CASSTQRGAQETQYF.

This chain uses TRBV2 with TRBJ1-3, with D uncertain. Per the germline V gene, CDR1 is SNHLY and CDR2 is FYNNEI. V gave up 0 bases and J gave up 4 bases, with 13 bases separating them. The CDR3 extends over 16 amino acids. Here the CDR3 DNA reads TGTGCCAGCAGTGAAGCGCTTCCAGTCGGCGGAAACACCATATATTTT. Amino acid sequence: CASSEALPVGGNTIYF.

V is TRBV5-6 and J is TRBJ1-2; 7 nucleotides match TRBD1. This CDR3 has 14 residues. Germline CDR1 SGHDT, CDR2 YYEEEE. Trimming removed 4 bases from V and 4 bases from J; junction bases left unmatched: 7. In DNA form, the CDR3 reads TGTGCCAGCAGCCGGGACAGCCAACTCTATGGCTACACCTTC. It codes for CASSRDSQLYGYTF.

This chain uses TRBV4-1 with TRBJ1-2; TRBD1 might be the D (5 bases). V lost 4 bases to trimming and J lost 8 bases, with 17 bases between them. This CDR3 is 14 amino acids long. The V gene's germline CDR1 is MGHRA and CDR2 YSYEKL. CDR3 loop: CASSPQEEGFGYTF. The CDR3, as DNA: TGCGCCAGCAGCCCACAGGAGGAAGGGTTCGGCTACACCTTC.

To note about this clone: Other DNA variants within this sample encode the same CDR3. The CDR3 coding sequence is TGTGCCAGCAGTCTCGCGGGAGGACTCTACGAGCAGTACTTC. This encodes CASSLAGGLYEQYF. The V and J genes are TRBV27 and TRBJ2-7, with 8 bases aligning to TRBD2. The CDR3 has 14 residues. The junction had 6 bases not matched to a gene; V was cut back by 5 bases and J by 3 bases. The germline V gene has CDR1 MNHEY and CDR2 SMNVEV (reference sequence).

The rearrangement joins TRBV27 to TRBJ2-7; a weak D match, TRBD2 (5 bases). Trimming pared 5 bases from V and 0 bases from J, leaving 14 bases between. The CDR3 runs to 15 residues. Germline V gives CDR1 MNHEY, CDR2 SMNVEV (reference sequence). The CDR3 nucleotides are TGTGCCAGCAGTCCTCGTAAAGCGGACTCCTACGAGCAGTACTTC. Translation gives CASSPRKADSYEQYF.

The chain links TRBV30 to TRBJ1-5; the D is unclear. Germline loops: CDR1 GTSNPN, CDR2 SVGIG (reference sequence). Between the trimmed V and J ends, which lost 6 bases and 6 bases, there was a span of 15 bases. This CDR3 contains 13 residues. The CDR3 is CACQEWSGQPQHF. CDR3 DNA sequence: TGTGCCTGCCAAGAGTGGTCGGGTCAGCCCCAGCATTTT.

The genes are TRBV5-1 and TRBJ2-5; maybe TRBD1 (6 bases). This CDR3 region has 15 residues. Germline V gene lookup returns CDR1 SGHRS and CDR2 YFSETQ. The V gene lost 4 bases and the J gene lost 2 bases, with 15 bases spanning the gap. The CDR3 coding sequence is TGCGCCAGCAGCCAGAAAGGACAGAGTCAAGAGACCCAGTACTTC. Translated, it gives CASSQKGQSQETQYF. Full variable domain (outside the CDR3, taken from reference TRBV5-1 and TRBJ2-5): KAGVTQTPRYLIKTRGQQVTLSCSPISGHRSVSWYQQTPGQGLQFLFEYFSETQRNKGNFPGRFSGRQFSNSRSEMNVSTLELGDSALYLCASSQKGQSQETQYFGPGTRLLVL.

V usage is TRBV2 and J usage is TRBJ1-1; TRBD1 might be the D (5 bases). The CDR3 is made up of 15 amino acids. V was clipped by 6 bases and J by 7 bases, with 21 bases between them. The V gene's germline CDR1 is SNHLY and CDR2 FYNNEI. The CDR3 bases are TGTGCCAGCAGGGAGGACCGGGGGAGTTACCTTGAAGCTTTCTTT. Its protein product is CASREDRGSYLEAFF.

The chain carries TRBV6-7 and TRBJ1-3; no reliable D call. TRBV6-7 is an ORF; its function is uncertain. V lost 11 bases and J 7 bases, leaving 27 bases between the germline ends. This CDR3 contains 16 residues. For the CDR3, the DNA is TGTGCCGGGAGGCCGCCCTTCCTTTTAAACGGGAACACCATATATTTT. Its protein is CAGRPPFLLNGNTIYF.

This chain joins TRBV25-1 and TRBJ2-5, with 10 bases that match TRBD1. The germline V gene encodes CDR1 MGHDK and CDR2 SYGVNS. V lost 2 bases and J lost 4; bases outside the gene matches: 4. This CDR3 comprises 15 residues. CDR3 nucleotides: TGTGCCAGCAGTGAAGAGGGACAGGGGCCAGAGACCCAGTACTTC. This codes for CASSEEGQGPETQYF.

This chain connects TRBV4-3 to TRBJ2-7; D not certain. Germline CDR1 LGHNA, CDR2 YSLEER. This CDR3 is built from 15 residues. With 3 bases removed from V and 0 bases from J, the gap between germline ends came to 12 bases. The CDR3 here is CASSQIDRSSYEQYF. In DNA form, the CDR3 reads TGCGCCAGCAGCCAGATCGACCGTAGCTCCTACGAGCAGTACTTC.

This clone was detected a few times. The same CDR3 arises from other DNA sequences in this sample as well. J is TRBJ2-7 and V is TRBV6-5; D gene ambiguous. Germline V gene data show CDR1 as MNHEY and CDR2 as SVGAGI. The CDR3 sequence is 13 residues long. V was trimmed by 2 bases and J by 2 bases, leaving 7 bases between them. The CDR3 loop is CASSYQRTYEQYF. The CDR3 coding sequence is TGTGCCAGCAGTTACCAACGAACCTACGAGCAGTACTTC.

This chain uses TRBV28 with TRBJ1-3; perhaps TRBD1 as D (6 bases). With 7 bases removed from V and 4 bases from J, the gap between germline ends came to 14 bases. This CDR3 has 14 residues. From germline, CDR1 is MDHEN and CDR2 SYDVKM. DNA for the CDR3: TGTGCCAGCATAGGGCAGGGGTCAGGAAACACCATATATTTT. Translated: CASIGQGSGNTIYF.

The J gene is TRBJ2-3, the V gene TRBV30, with 9 bases that match TRBD2. V was clipped by 0 bases and J by 4 bases; unmatched bases: 8. The CDR3 runs 16 residues. The germline V gene encodes CDR1 GTSNPN and CDR2 SVGIG (reference sequence). This CDR3 is CAWSVLRTSEADTQYF. CDR3 DNA: TGTGCCTGGAGTGTATTGCGGACTAGCGAGGCAGATACGCAGTATTTT.

The CDR3 coding sequence is TGCAGCGTTGAGCCCAGACCTACCTACGAGCAGTACTTC. Its protein product is CSVEPRPTYEQYF. This chain uses TRBV29-1 with TRBJ2-7; no clear D. The germline gives CDR1 SQVTM, CDR2 ANQGSEA. This CDR3 spans 13 amino acids. The ends were cut back, 3 bases at V and 2 bases at J, with 11 bases in the middle.

The V call is TRBV11-1, the J call TRBJ1-1; 8 nucleotides agree with TRBD1. J gave up 4 bases and V 7 bases, and 5 bases lay outside the gene matches. Per the germline V gene, CDR1 is SGHAT and CDR2 is FQDESV (reference sequence). The CDR3 is 13 residues long. CDR3 sequence: CASNDRGFTEAFF. The CDR3 region has the DNA TGTGCCAGCAACGACAGGGGTTTCACTGAAGCTTTCTTT.

This sequence joins TRBV10-1 and TRBJ2-7, with 12 bases lining up with TRBD1. The J segment lost 7 bases and the V segment lost 3 bases, leaving 7 bases of the junction unmatched. Germline V gene sequence: CDR1 WNHNN, CDR2 SYGVQD (reference sequence). The CDR3 covers 15 residues. CDR3 nucleotide sequence: TGCGCCAGCAGTGATGGGACAGGGGGCCGAGGGGAGCAGTACTTC. This gives the protein CASSDGTGGRGEQYF.